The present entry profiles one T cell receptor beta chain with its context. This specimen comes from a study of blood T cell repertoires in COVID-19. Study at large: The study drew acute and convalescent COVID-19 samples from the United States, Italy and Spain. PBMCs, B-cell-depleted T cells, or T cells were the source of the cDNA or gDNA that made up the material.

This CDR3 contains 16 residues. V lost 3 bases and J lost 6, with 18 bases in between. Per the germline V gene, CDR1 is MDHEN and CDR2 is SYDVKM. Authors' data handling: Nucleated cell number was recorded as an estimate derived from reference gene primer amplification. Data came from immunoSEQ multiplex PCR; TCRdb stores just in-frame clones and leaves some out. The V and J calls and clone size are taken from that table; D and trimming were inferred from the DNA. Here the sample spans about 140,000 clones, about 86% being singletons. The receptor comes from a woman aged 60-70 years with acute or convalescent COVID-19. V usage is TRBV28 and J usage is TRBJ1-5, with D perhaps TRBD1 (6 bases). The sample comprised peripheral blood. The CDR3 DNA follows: TGTGCCAGCAGTTTCCTTAGGCGGGGGGCGATTCAGCCCCAGCATTTT. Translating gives CASSFLRRGAIQPQHF. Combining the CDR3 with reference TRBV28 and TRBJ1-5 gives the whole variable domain DVKVTQSSRYLVKRTGEKVFLECVQDMDHENMFWYRQDPGLGLRLIYFSYDVKMKEKGDIPEGYSVSREKKERFSLILESASTNQTSMYLCASSFLRRGAIQPQHFGDGTRLSIL.